A selection of T cell receptor beta chains follows, all from one sample in a study of OX40 agonist ivuxolimab in advanced cancers. Only in-frame clones appear in the TCRdb table, and some are missing; sequencing was by immunoSEQ multiplex PCR. The repertoire holds approximately 81,000 clones, with about 93% as singletons. The sequencing here drew on CD4+ or CD8+ T cells sorted from blood, taken in a trial of the OX40 agonist ivuxolimab. The receptors shown here come from an adult with an advanced solid tumor such as melanoma, head and neck, liver or kidney cancer. Both conserved end residues are trimmed from each CDR3.

CDR3aa: ASSLFQGIYEQY
v_gene: TRBV27
j_gene: TRBJ2-7

CDR3aa: ASSQAGGNEQY
v_gene: TRBV4-3
j_gene: TRBJ2-7

CDR3aa: AHWSGELF
v_gene: TRBV6-1
j_gene: TRBJ2-2

CDR3aa: ANQGAGPQH
v_gene: TRBV28
j_gene: TRBJ1-5

CDR3aa: ASSLVPGQGNNEQF
v_gene: TRBV7-9
j_gene: TRBJ2-1

CDR3aa: ASSDNPDIGSFYGYT
v_gene: TRBV9
j_gene: TRBJ1-2

CDR3aa: ASSLEGLGLGVYEQY
v_gene: TRBV27
j_gene: TRBJ2-7

CDR3aa: ASSVTLGQASGNTIY
v_gene: TRBV9
j_gene: TRBJ1-3

CDR3aa: ASSLGERPPPRDNEQF
v_gene: TRBV7-2
j_gene: TRBJ2-1

CDR3aa: ASSLGGLGNQPQH
v_gene: TRBV28
j_gene: TRBJ1-5

CDR3aa: ASSLTPYEQY
v_gene: TRBV7-2
j_gene: TRBJ2-7

CDR3aa: ASSWIRPGLAGVHEQF
v_gene: TRBV28
j_gene: TRBJ2-1

CDR3aa: ASSLGAPAGRPSLQF
v_gene: TRBV7-6
j_gene: TRBJ2-1

CDR3aa: ASSARIMNTEAF
v_gene: TRBV28
j_gene: TRBJ1-1

CDR3aa: ASSWGPNSYEQY
v_gene: TRBV27
j_gene: TRBJ2-7

CDR3aa: ASSLVGSPTKGYT
v_gene: TRBV7-8
j_gene: TRBJ1-2

CDR3aa: ASSRDSSYEQY
v_gene: TRBV7-9
j_gene: TRBJ2-7

CDR3aa: ASSPPVGQPQH
v_gene: TRBV18
j_gene: TRBJ1-5

CDR3aa: ASSFEGNNQPQH
v_gene: TRBV5-4
j_gene: TRBJ1-5

CDR3aa: SVEDGAGRAYEQY
v_gene: TRBV29-1
j_gene: TRBJ2-7

CDR3aa: ASAEATGYEQY
v_gene: TRBV5-6
j_gene: TRBJ2-7

CDR3aa: ASSQDPSGRNGYT
v_gene: TRBV4-1
j_gene: TRBJ1-2

CDR3aa: ASSERQVNEQF
v_gene: TRBV2
j_gene: TRBJ2-1

CDR3aa: ASSFGPTNEQF
v_gene: TRBV7-9
j_gene: TRBJ2-1

CDR3aa: ASRGLNNAEAF
v_gene: TRBV6-4
j_gene: TRBJ1-1

CDR3aa: ASSLRGALAPSTDTQY
v_gene: TRBV5-1
j_gene: TRBJ2-3

CDR3aa: ASSQDRDSGNTIY
v_gene: TRBV5-1
j_gene: TRBJ1-3

CDR3aa: ASSFSETYEQY
v_gene: TRBV27
j_gene: TRBJ2-7

CDR3aa: ASSDRDYTGELF
v_gene: TRBV9
j_gene: TRBJ2-2

CDR3aa: ASGLPPGGGYDTGELF
v_gene: TRBV12-5
j_gene: TRBJ2-2

CDR3aa: ASSLSGVSAGYT
v_gene: TRBV27
j_gene: TRBJ1-2